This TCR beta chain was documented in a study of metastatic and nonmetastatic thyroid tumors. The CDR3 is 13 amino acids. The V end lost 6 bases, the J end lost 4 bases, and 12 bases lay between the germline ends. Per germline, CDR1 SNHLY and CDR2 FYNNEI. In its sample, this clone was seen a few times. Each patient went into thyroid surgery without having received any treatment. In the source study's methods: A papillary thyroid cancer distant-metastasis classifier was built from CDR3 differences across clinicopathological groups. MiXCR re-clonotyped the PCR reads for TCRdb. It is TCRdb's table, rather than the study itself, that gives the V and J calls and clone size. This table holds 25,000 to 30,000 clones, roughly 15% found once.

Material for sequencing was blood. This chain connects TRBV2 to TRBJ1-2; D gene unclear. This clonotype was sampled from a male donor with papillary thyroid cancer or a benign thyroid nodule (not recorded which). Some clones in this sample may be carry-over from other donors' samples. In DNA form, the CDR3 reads TGTGCCAGCAGGACGGATGTGGGCTATGGCTACACCTTC. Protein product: CASRTDVGYGYTF.